These 21 T cell receptor beta chains originate from one sample sequenced in a study of identical twins (dated by TCRdb to the mid-2010s). Receptors were amplified or captured by 5' RACE. For sequencing, an Illumina HiSeq 2000 was employed. The raw public reads went through TCRdb reprocessing: fastp at Q25, MiXCR clone calling, in-frame beta chains kept. Rows with a matching CDR3 protein are joined into one entry that keeps the most common DNA and genes. The sample table records 650,000 to 750,000 distinct CDR3 sequences; approximately 22% of these occur just once. Clones ranked in the top ten supply around 4.4% of the sample. These same data were also listed under a study on T cells expressing NK-cell markers.

Material: PBMCs. These receptors all come from a woman under 30 in good health.

For this clonotype: At one of its ends the junction is not consistent with the germline gene, which may arise from a read error. The V and J genes are TRBV7-9 and TRBJ1-5; D is unresolved. The CDR3 is 13 residues long. CDR1 and CDR2 (germline): SEHNR, FQNEAQ (reference sequence). The CDR3 DNA is TGTGCCAGCGTAGGAGATAGCAATCGGCCCCAGCATTTT. Protein product: CASVGDSNRPQHF.

The V and J genes are TRBV14 and TRBJ1-1, with D perhaps matching TRBD1 (5 bases). Trimming removed 4 bases from V and 2 bases from J, with 17 bases in between. The CDR3 extends over 16 amino acids. The germline CDR1 and CDR2 sequences are SGHDN and FVKESK. This CDR3 reads CASSRDAQALNTEAFF. The CDR3 DNA follows: TGTGCCAGCAGCCGAGACGCACAGGCTTTAAACACTGAAGCTTTCTTT.

The chain employs TRBV3-1 and TRBJ2-1; TRBD2 agrees at 11 bases. J lost 2 bases, V lost 1 base, and 7 bases had no gene match. The germline CDR1 and CDR2 sequences are LGHDT and YNNKEL (reference sequence). The CDR3 totals 18 residues. CDR3: CASSQAVRGLAAYNEQFF. The DNA for the CDR3 is TGTGCCAGCAGCCAAGCCGTCCGGGGACTAGCGGCCTACAATGAGCAGTTCTTC.

At least ten counts were recorded for this clonotype. V usage is TRBV6-5 and J usage is TRBJ2-1; 7 bases align to TRBD2. This CDR3 comprises 15 residues. Germline V gives CDR1 MNHEY, CDR2 SVGAGI. V lost 0 bases to trimming and J lost 6 bases; unmatched junction nucleotides: 5. The CDR3 here is CASSYSGRGGNEQFF. For the CDR3, the DNA is TGTGCCAGCAGTTACTCAGGGAGGGGAGGCAATGAGCAGTTCTTC.

The genes are TRBV20-1 and TRBJ2-2; maybe TRBD1 (6 bases). Germline lookup yields CDR1 DFQATT and CDR2 SNEGSKA (reference sequence). V was cut by 3 bases and J by 6 bases, with 11 bases left in between. The CDR3 is 13 amino acids. The CDR3 bases are TGCAGTGCTAGGGCACAGGGACCCGGGGAGCTGTTTTTT. Translation gives CSARAQGPGELFF.

The rearrangement joins TRBV25-1 to TRBJ1-2; D gene unclear. The CDR3 is 12 residues long. In germline, CDR1 is MGHDK, CDR2 SYGVNS. The V end was cut by 1 base, the J end by 5 bases, with 5 bases between. CDR3 protein: CASSEWGYGYTF. The CDR3 DNA sequence: TGTGCCAGCAGTGAATGGGGTTATGGCTACACCTTC.

The V call is TRBV11-2, the J call TRBJ2-1; tentative D call: TRBD2 (5 bases). V was clipped by 1 base and J by 8 bases, with 15 bases between them. The CDR3 consists of 15 residues. Germline CDR1 reads SGHAT; CDR2 reads FQNNGV. The CDR3 DNA follows: TGTGCCAGCAGCTTAGCCTCTCGGGTTAGCGATGAGCAGTTCTTC. Its protein is CASSLASRVSDEQFF.

CDR3 bases: TGCAGTGCTATGGGGCGGGGCTCCTACAATGAGCAGTTCTTC. This gives the protein CSAMGRGSYNEQFF. V gene TRBV20-1 combines with J gene TRBJ2-1; the D gene is possibly TRBD2 (6 bases). The CDR3 sequence is 14 residues long. The V end was cut by 4 bases, the J end by 0 bases, with 10 bases between. Looked up from germline, CDR1 is DFQATT and CDR2 is SNEGSKA (reference sequence).

The genes are TRBV20-1 and TRBJ2-3; D possibly uses TRBD1 or TRBD2 (5 bases each). This CDR3 comprises 13 residues. V lost 4 bases to trimming and J lost 5 bases, with 13 bases between them. From germline, CDR1 is DFQATT and CDR2 SNEGSKA (reference sequence). CDR3 coding DNA: TGCAGTGCTATAACCGGGACCGAAGATACGCAGTATTTT. Protein sequence: CSAITGTEDTQYF.

This clonotype appeared a few times. The chain combines TRBV3-1 with TRBJ1-6; D may be TRBD1 (5 bases). The germline V and J ends were trimmed by 0 bases and 10 bases, with 13 bases remaining between them. The CDR3 has 15 residues. Germline lookup yields CDR1 LGHDT and CDR2 YNNKEL (reference sequence). CDR3 sequence (DNA): TGTGCCAGCAGCCAAGAGGTGGGGAGGGGCTCACCCCTCCACTTT. Its protein is CASSQEVGRGSPLHF.

The chain employs TRBV2 and TRBJ2-5, with D unresolved. Germline loops: CDR1 SNHLY, CDR2 FYNNEI. This CDR3 has 13 amino acids. Trimming took off 5 bases at V and 1 base at J, with 8 bases between the two ends. DNA for the CDR3: TGTGCCAGCAGTTGGACCTTCCAAGAGACCCAGTACTTC. It is translated as CASSWTFQETQYF.

The chain combines TRBV12-3 or TRBV12-4 with TRBJ2-1; TRBD2 matches 7 bases. V shed 3 bases and J 8 bases; nucleotides not matched to a gene: 13. The CDR3 runs to 16 residues. CDR3 sequence (DNA): TGTGCCAGCAGTTTGGACCGCGGGAGCCCCCTTCATGAGCAGTTCTTC. Residues: CASSLDRGSPLHEQFF.

This clonotype was counted only a few times. The chain has TRBV6-5 and TRBJ1-1; tentatively, D is TRBD1 (5 bases). This CDR3 is 16 amino acids long. The germline V gene has CDR1 MNHEY and CDR2 SVGAGI. The germline V and J ends were trimmed by 0 bases and 3 bases, with 14 bases remaining between them. CDR3 loop: CASSYSQGNLYTEAFF. The CDR3 DNA reads TGTGCCAGCAGTTACTCTCAGGGAAACCTATACACTGAAGCTTTCTTT.

The sample holds a few counts of this clonotype. The chain is built from TRBV20-1 and TRBJ2-7; 10 nucleotides line up with TRBD2. Germline V gene data show CDR1 as DFQATT and CDR2 as SNEGSKA (reference sequence). The CDR3 is made up of 13 amino acids. V was pared by 7 bases and J by 4 bases, with 7 bases of the junction left unmatched. The CDR3 sequence is CSVLATSGYEQYF. In nucleotides, the CDR3 is TGCAGTGTATTAGCGACTAGCGGGTACGAGCAGTACTTC.

This chain joins TRBV10-3 and TRBJ1-2; 9 nucleotides agree with TRBD1. In germline, CDR1 is ENHRY, CDR2 SYGVKD. The CDR3 has 15 amino acids. Trimming removed 3 bases from V and 5 bases from J; junction bases left unmatched: 7. CDR3 nucleotide sequence: TGTGCCATCAGTGATGTCGGGACAGGGATGTATGGCTACACCTTC. This translates into CAISDVGTGMYGYTF.

J is TRBJ1-1 and V is TRBV5-1; D might be TRBD1 (5 bases). Germline V gives CDR1 SGHRS, CDR2 YFSETQ. V was trimmed by 6 bases and J by 1 base, leaving 13 bases between them. There are 14 residues in the CDR3. CDR3 in DNA: TGCGCCAGCACCGCCGGGACGGGGAACACTGAAGCTTTCTTT. Its translation: CASTAGTGNTEAFF.

This clonotype was counted a few times. As DNA, the CDR3 is TGTGCCACCAGCATAAAAACGGTGGGGACCAATGAGCAGTTCTTC. Translation gives CATSIKTVGTNEQFF. This chain connects TRBV15 to TRBJ2-1; D might be TRBD1 or TRBD2, each matching 5 bases. CDR1 is LNHNV, CDR2 YYDKDF, per germline (reference sequence). The ends were cut back, 4 bases at V and 6 bases at J, with 16 bases in the middle. CDR3 size: 15 residues. The whole variable domain, remainder taken from reference TRBV15 and TRBJ2-1, is DAMVIQNPRYQVTQFGKPVTLSCSQTLNHNVMYWYQQKSSQAPKLLFHYYDKDFNNEADTPDNFQSRRPNTSFCFLDIRSPGLGDTAMYLCATSIKTVGTNEQFFGPGTRLTVL.

This clonotype was counted ten times or more. The chain is built from TRBV29-1 and TRBJ2-1; 7 bases match TRBD1. The germline V gene has CDR1 SQVTM and CDR2 ANQGSEA. The CDR3 is made up of 8 amino acids. Trimming cost V 6 bases and J 15 bases; bases outside gene matches: 2. The CDR3 DNA reads as TGCAGCGTGACAGGGTCGTTCTTC. This sequence encodes CSVTGSFF.

This clonotype showed up many times. The V and J genes are TRBV5-1 and TRBJ2-1, with D tentatively TRBD1 (6 bases). Germline CDR1 SGHRS, CDR2 YFSETQ. The CDR3 runs 13 residues. Deletions cut 1 base from V and 9 bases from J, with 11 bases between. This CDR3 reads CASSLQGNSEQFF. In nucleotides, the CDR3 is TGCGCCAGCAGCTTGCAGGGGAACAGTGAGCAGTTCTTC. The variable domain in full, with the rest retrieved from reference TRBV5-1 and TRBJ2-1, is KAGVTQTPRYLIKTRGQQVTLSCSPISGHRSVSWYQQTPGQGLQFLFEYFSETQRNKGNFPGRFSGRQFSNSRSEMNVSTLELGDSALYLCASSLQGNSEQFFGPGTRLTVL.

This clonotype was recorded a few times. The rearrangement uses TRBV2 and TRBJ1-1, with 9 bases matching TRBD1. After removal of 6 bases from V and 1 base from J, the junction contained 6 bases not matched to a gene. The CDR3 is made up of 15 amino acids. Germline CDR1 SNHLY, CDR2 FYNNEI. This CDR3 is CASRDRGGENTEAFF. The CDR3 DNA sequence: TGTGCCAGCAGGGACAGGGGTGGGGAGAACACTGAAGCTTTCTTT.

The genes are TRBV20-1 and TRBJ2-1; D gene ambiguous. Germline lookup yields CDR1 DFQATT and CDR2 SNEGSKA (reference sequence). This CDR3 contains 12 residues. With 5 bases removed from V and 2 bases from J, the gap between germline ends came to 7 bases. CDR3 in amino acids: CSAPRAYNEQFF. The CDR3, as DNA: TGCAGTGCTCCCCGCGCCTACAATGAGCAGTTCTTC.